This record concerns one T cell receptor (beta chain) sequence. The antigen is unknown. Random hexamers were used to reverse transcribe roughly 0.45 to 1 ug of RNA. The immunoSEQ assay covered 54 Vbeta and 13 Jbeta segments for CDR3. TCRdb analysed the immunoSEQ multiplex PCR reads with MiXCR anew, one entry per CDR3 protein. The sample carries some 150,000 distinct CDR3 sequences, less than 95% recorded once. This specimen comes from a study of CD8 T cells in Susac syndrome. Study-wide findings and caveats: The TCR sequencing and HLA analysis in the study involved a relatively small number of individuals, as the study acknowledged.

The authors sequenced TCR beta from blood CD8+ and CD4+ T cells. Healthy donors, matched for age and sex, constituted the control group. Trimming took off 3 bases at V and 0 bases at J, with 8 bases between the two ends. Looked up from germline, CDR1 is MDHEN and CDR2 is SYDVKM. This CDR3 contains 15 residues. The TCR sequence derives from a human donor in good health. The chain links TRBV28 to TRBJ1-4, with no clear D. The sequencing sample was made of CD4+ T cells from PBMCs. The CDR3 coding sequence is TGTGCCAGCAGTTTCCCAGGATCAACTAATGAAAAACTGTTTTTT. It specifies CASSFPGSTNEKLFF.